The sequence of this T cell receptor beta chain was determined in a study of graft-versus-host responses after intestinal transplantation. For the study at large: Every recipient underwent anti-thymocyte globulin induction, then tacrolimus and steroids for roughly 3 years. Study results and limitations: Patients with graft-donor T cell macrochimerism had high graft-versus-host to host-versus-graft clonal ratios in allografts. GvH clones appeared in recipient marrow, some first in ileum or blood.

This table comes from immunoSEQ multiplex PCR, and its TCRdb copy is limited to in-frame clones, with some not included. The table records just under 50,000 clones, less than 85% of them present only once. To note about this clone: The target antigen is unknown.

The V end was cut by 0 bases, the J end by 6 bases, with 11 bases between. Germline V gene data show CDR1 as SGHRS and CDR2 as YFSETQ. The CDR3 has 14 amino acids. The clonotype comes from a human donor who was the organ donor for an intestinal transplant. This specimen was unstimulated CD4+ T cells sorted from spleen or lymph node cells, taken before transplant. The gene calls are TRBV5-1 and TRBJ2-3; D is undetermined. CDR3 protein: CASSLGIKVDTQYF. For the CDR3, the DNA is TGCGCCAGCAGCTTGGGGATCAAAGTCGATACGCAGTATTTT.